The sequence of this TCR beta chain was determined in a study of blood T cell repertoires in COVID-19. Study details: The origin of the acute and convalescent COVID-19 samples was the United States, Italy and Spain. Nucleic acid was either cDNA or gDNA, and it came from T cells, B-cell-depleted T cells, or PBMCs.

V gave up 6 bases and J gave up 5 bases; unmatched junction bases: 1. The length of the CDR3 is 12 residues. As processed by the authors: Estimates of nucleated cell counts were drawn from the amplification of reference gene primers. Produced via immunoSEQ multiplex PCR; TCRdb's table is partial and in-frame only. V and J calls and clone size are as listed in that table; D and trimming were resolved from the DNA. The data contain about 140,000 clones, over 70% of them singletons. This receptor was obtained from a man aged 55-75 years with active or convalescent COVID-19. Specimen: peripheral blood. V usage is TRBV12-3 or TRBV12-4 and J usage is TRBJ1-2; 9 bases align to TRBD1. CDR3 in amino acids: CASRQGAYGYTF. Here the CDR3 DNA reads TGTGCCAGCAGACAGGGGGCGTATGGCTACACCTTC.